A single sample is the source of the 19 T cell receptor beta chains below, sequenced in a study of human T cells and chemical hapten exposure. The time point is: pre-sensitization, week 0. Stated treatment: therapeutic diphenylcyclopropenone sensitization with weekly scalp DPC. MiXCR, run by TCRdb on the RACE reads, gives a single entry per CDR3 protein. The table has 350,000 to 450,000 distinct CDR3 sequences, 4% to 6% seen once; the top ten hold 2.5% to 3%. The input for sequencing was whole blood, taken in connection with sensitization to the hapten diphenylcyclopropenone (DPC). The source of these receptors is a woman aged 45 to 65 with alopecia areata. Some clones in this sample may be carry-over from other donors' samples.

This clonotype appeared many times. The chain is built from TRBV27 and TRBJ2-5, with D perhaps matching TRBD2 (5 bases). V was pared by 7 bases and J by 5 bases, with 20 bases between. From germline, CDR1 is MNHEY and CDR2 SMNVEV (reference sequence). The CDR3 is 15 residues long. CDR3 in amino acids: CASTKRLAVGETQYF. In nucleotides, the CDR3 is TGTGCCAGCACTAAGAGGCTAGCAGTCGGCGAGACCCAGTACTTC.

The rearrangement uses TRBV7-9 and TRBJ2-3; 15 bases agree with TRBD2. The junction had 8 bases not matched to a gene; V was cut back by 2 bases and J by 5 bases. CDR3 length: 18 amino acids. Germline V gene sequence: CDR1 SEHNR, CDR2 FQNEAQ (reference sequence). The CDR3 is CASSLSRTSGRAGDTQYF. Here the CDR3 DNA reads TGTGCCAGCAGCTTATCCCGGACTAGCGGGAGGGCCGGAGATACGCAGTATTTT.

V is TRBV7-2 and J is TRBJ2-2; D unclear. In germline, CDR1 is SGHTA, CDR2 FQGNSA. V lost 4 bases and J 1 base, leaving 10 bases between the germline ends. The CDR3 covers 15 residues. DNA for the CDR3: TGTGCCAGCAGCTATAGGGCCCTGAACACCGGGGAGCTGTTTTTT. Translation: CASSYRALNTGELFF.

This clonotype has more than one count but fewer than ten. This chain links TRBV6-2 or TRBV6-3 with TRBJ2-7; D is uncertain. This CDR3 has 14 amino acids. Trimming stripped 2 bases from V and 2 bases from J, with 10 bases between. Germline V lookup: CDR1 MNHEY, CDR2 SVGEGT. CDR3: CASSYGGGTYEQYF. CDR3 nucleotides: TGTGCCAGCAGTTACGGCGGCGGAACCTACGAGCAGTACTTC.

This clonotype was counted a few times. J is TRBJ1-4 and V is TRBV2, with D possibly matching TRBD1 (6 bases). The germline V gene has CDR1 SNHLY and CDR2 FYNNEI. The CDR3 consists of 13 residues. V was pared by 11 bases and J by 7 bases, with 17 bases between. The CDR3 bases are TGTGCCCTCGGGGGGGCGGCCGTTGAAAAACTGTTTTTT. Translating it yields CALGGAAVEKLFF.

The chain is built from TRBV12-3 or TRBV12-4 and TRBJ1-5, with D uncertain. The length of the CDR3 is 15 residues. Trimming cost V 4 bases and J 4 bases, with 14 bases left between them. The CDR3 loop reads CASSSEFRVNQPQHF. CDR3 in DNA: TGTGCCAGCAGTTCCGAATTCCGGGTGAATCAGCCCCAGCATTTT.

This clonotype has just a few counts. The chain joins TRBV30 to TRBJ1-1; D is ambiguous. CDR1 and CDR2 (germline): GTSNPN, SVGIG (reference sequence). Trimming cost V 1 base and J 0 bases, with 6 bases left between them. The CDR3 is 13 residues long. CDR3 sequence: CAWSGSVNTEAFF. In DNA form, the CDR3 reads TGTGCCTGGAGTGGATCTGTGAACACTGAAGCTTTCTTT. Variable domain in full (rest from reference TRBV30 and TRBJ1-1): SQTIHQWPATLVQPVGSPLSLECTVEGTSNPNLYWYRQAAGRGLQLLFYSVGIGQISSEVPQNLSASRPQDRQFILSSKKLLLSDSGFYLCAWSGSVNTEAFFGQGTRLTVV.

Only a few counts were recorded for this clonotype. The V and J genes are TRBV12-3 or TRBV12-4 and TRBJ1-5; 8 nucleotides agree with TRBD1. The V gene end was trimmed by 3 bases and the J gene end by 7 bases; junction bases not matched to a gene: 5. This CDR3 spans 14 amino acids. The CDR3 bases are TGTGCCAGCAGTTTCGCGACAGGGGACCAGCCCCAGCATTTT. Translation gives CASSFATGDQPQHF.

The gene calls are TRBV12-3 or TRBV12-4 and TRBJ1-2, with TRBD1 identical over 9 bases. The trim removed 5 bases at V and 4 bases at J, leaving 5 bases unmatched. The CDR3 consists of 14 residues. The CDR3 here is CASSRQGGGYGYTF. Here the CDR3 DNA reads TGTGCCAGCAGTAGACAGGGGGGCGGCTATGGCTACACCTTC.

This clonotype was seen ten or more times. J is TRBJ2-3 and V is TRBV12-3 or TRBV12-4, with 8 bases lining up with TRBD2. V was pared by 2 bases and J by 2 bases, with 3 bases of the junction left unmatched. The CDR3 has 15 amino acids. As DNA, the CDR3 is TGTGCCAGCAGTTTACTAGCGGGCCCCACAGATACGCAGTATTTT. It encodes CASSLLAGPTDTQYF.

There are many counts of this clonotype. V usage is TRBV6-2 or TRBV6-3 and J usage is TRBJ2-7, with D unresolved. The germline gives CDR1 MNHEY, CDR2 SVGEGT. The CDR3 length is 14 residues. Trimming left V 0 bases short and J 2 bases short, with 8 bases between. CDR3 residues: CASSYSIPAYEQYF. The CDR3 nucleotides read TGTGCCAGCAGTTACTCGATTCCGGCCTACGAGCAGTACTTC.

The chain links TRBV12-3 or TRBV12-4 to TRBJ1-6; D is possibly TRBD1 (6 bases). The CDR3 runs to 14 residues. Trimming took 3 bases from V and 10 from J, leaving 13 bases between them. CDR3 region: CASSFTGLGSPLHF. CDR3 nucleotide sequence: TGTGCCAGCAGTTTTACAGGGCTCGGATCACCCCTCCACTTT.

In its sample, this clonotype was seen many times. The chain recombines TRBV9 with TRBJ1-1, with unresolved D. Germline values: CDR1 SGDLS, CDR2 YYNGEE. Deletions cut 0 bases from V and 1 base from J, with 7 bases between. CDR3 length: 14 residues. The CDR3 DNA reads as TGTGCCAGCAGCGTAGCTCAAACGAACACTGAAGCTTTCTTT. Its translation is CASSVAQTNTEAFF.

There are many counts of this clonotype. The CDR3 DNA follows: TGCAGTGCTAGGGTTCTAGCGGGAGGGACCTACAATGAGCAGTTCTTC. Its translation: CSARVLAGGTYNEQFF. The chain employs TRBV20-1 and TRBJ2-1, with 12 bases aligning to TRBD2. The CDR3 is 16 amino acids. The V segment lost 3 bases and the J segment 2 bases; nucleotides outside the gene matches: 5. The germline CDR1 and CDR2 sequences are DFQATT and SNEGSKA (reference sequence).

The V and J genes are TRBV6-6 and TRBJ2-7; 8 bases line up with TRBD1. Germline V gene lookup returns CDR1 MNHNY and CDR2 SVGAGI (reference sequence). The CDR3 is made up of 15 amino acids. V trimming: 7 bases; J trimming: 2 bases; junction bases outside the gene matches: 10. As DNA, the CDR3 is TGTGCCAGCAAAAGCTCCGGGACAGGCCCCTACGAGCAGTACTTC. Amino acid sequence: CASKSSGTGPYEQYF.

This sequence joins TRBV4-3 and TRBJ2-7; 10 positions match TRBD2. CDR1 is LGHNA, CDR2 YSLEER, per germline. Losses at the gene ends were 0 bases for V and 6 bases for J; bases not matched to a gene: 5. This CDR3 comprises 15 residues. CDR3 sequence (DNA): TGCGCCAGCAGCCAAGAGTTAGCGGGGGGTCGCGAGCAGTACTTC. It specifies CASSQELAGGREQYF.

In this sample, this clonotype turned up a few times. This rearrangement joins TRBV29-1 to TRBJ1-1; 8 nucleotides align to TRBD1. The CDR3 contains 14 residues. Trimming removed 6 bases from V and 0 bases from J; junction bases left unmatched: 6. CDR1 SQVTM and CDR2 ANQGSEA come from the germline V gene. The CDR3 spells CSVTDRGLNTEAFF. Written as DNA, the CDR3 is TGCAGCGTGACAGACAGGGGATTGAACACTGAAGCTTTCTTT.

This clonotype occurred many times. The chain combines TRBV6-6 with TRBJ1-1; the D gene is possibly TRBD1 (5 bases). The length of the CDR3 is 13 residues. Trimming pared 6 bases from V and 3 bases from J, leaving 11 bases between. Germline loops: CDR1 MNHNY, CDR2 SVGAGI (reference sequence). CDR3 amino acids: CASSVREDTEAFF. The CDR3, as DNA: TGTGCCAGCAGCGTCAGGGAAGACACTGAAGCTTTCTTT.

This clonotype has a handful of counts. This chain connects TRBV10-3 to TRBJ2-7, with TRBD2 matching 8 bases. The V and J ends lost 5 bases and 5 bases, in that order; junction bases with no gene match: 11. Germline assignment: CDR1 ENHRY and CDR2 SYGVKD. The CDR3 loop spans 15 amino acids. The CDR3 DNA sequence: TGTGCCATCAGTACCATAGCGGGAACAAGCCACGAGCAGTACTTC. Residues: CAISTIAGTSHEQYF.